The 2 T cell receptor beta chains in this list originate from one sample, sequenced in a study of tumor and adjacent non-tumor tissue in lung cancer. No cell sorting was done before RNA was extracted from the tissue. A modified ARM-PCR protocol with three rounds of nested PCR amplified TCRbeta. TCRdb processed the multiplex PCR reads anew with MiXCR; each CDR3 protein has one entry. The table shows tens of thousands of distinct CDR3 sequences, with around 80% occurring only once. Material: lung tumor tissue. The origin of the receptors is a woman aged 45 to 65 with non-small cell lung cancer.

As regards this clonotype: Compared with germline, one end of the junction differs, possibly owing to a read error. J is TRBJ2-1 and V is TRBV11-2, with a weak D call TRBD2 (5 bases). CDR1 and CDR2 (germline): SGHAT, FQNNGV. The length of the CDR3 is 17 residues. DNA of the CDR3: TGTGCCAGCACCCCAGAGGGCAAGGGAAGCTCCTACAATGAGCAGTTATTC. Translation: CASTPEGKGSSYNEQLF.

Notes on this clonotype: A read error may produce the germline difference seen at one junction end. The V gene is TRBV6-5, the J gene TRBJ2-1; 8 bases match TRBD1. This CDR3 has 16 residues. Looked up from germline, CDR1 is MNHEY and CDR2 is SVGAGI. CDR3 coding DNA: TGTGCCAGCAGTTACTCTTCTGGACAGGGATACAATGAGCTGTTCTTC. Its translation is CASSYSSGQGYNELFF.